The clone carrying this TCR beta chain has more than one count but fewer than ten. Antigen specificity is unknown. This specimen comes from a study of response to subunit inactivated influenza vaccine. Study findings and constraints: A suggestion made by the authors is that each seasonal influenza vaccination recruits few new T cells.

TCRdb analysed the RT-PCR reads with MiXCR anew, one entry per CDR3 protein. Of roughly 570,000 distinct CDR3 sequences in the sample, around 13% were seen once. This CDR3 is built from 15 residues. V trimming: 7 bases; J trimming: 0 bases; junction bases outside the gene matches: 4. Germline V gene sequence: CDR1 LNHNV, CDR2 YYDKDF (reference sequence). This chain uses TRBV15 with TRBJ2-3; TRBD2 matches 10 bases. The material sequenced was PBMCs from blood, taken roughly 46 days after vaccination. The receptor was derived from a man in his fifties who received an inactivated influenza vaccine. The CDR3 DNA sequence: TGTGCCACCAAACAGACTAGCGGGAGCACAGATACGCAGTATTTT. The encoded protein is CATKQTSGSTDTQYF.